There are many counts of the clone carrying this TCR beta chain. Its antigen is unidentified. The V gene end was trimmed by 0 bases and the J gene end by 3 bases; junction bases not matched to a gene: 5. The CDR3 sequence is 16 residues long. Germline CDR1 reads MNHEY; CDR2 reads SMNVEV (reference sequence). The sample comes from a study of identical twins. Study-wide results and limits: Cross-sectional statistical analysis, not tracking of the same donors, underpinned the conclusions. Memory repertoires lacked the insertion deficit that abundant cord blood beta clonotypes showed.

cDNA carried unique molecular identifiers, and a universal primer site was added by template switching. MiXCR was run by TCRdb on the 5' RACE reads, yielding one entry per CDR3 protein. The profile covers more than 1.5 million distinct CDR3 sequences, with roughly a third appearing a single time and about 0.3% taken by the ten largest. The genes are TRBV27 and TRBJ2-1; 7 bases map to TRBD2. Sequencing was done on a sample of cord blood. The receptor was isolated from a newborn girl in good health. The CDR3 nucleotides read TGTGCCAGCAGTTTATCGATGCGGGAGCTCTACAATGAGCAGTTCTTC. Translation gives CASSLSMRELYNEQFF.